Below, 8 T cell receptor beta chains from the same sample are listed, as sequenced in a study of T cell clonality in common variable immunodeficiency. Some clones are missing from TCRdb's copy, which holds only in-frame ones; the method was immunoSEQ multiplex PCR. This sample carries tens of thousands of clones, none of them present only once. Sequenced sample: peripheral blood mononuclear cells. These receptors were taken from a person between 18 and 70 years old in good health.

This clone was recorded many times. With the read ending 3 residues before the CDR3 end, the germline J gene is used to fill in that end. This chain links TRBV19 with TRBJ2-1; D may be TRBD2 (7 bases). The CDR3 totals 14 residues. Trimming shortened V by 6 bases and J by 5 bases, and 14 bases separated the two germline ends. From germline, CDR1 is LNHDA and CDR2 SQIVND (reference sequence). This chain's CDR3 is CASRWGGPNNEQFF. The CDR3 DNA, read in part, is TGTGCCAGTAGATGGGGGGGGCCTAACAATGAG.

The table lists this clone with many counts. The CDR3 extends 3 residues past the end of the read, so its final part is completed from the germline J gene. The gene calls are TRBV6-1 and TRBJ1-1; 8 nucleotides line up with TRBD1. Germline V gene data show CDR1 as MNHNS and CDR2 as SASEGT. CDR3 length: 14 amino acids. The covered CDR3 bases are TGTGCCAGCAGTGATGGGCAGGGGGCCGCAGAA. This codes for CASSDGQGAAE. The CDR3, in full, reads CASSDGQGAAEAFF.

This clone has ten or more counts. The CDR3 spells CASSQGPTAYGYTF. CDR3 bases read: TGCGCCAGCAGCCAAGGGCCAACCGCCTATGGC. V and J are TRBV4-1 and TRBJ1-2; D remains unclear. The read ends 3 residues shy of where the CDR3 ends; the end is completed using the germline J gene. CDR1 and CDR2 from the germline V gene are MGHRA and YSYEKL. This CDR3 region has 14 residues. V was clipped by 1 base and J by 4 bases, with 10 bases between them.

This clone was seen at least ten times. Sequencing ends 3 residues short of the CDR3 end; the germline J gene provides the rest. This rearrangement joins TRBV10-3 to TRBJ2-1, with D possibly TRBD1 on 6 matching bases. V dropped 6 bases and J dropped 8 bases, with 14 bases sitting between them. The CDR3 sequence is 13 residues long. CDR1 is ENHRY, CDR2 SYGVKD, per germline. Partial CDR3 DNA: TGTGCCATCAGCGAACAGGGTTTGGATGAG. As protein: CAISEQGLDE. The full CDR3 sequence reads CAISEQGLDEQFF.

This clone was seen ten or more times. The sequenced part of the CDR3 DNA is TGTGCCAGCAGGGTAGCGGGATCGAGCTCCTACGAG. This encodes CASRVAGSSSYE. The CDR3 reads in full as CASRVAGSSSYEQYF. The chain carries TRBV6-2 or TRBV6-3 and TRBJ2-7, with TRBD2 matching over 8 bases. The DNA ends 3 residues before the CDR3 does, and the rest of the CDR3 is filled in from the germline J gene. Per germline, CDR1 MNHEY and CDR2 SVGEGT. There are 15 residues in the CDR3. V was clipped by 6 bases and J by 0 bases; unmatched bases: 7.

This clone was seen ten or more times. The CDR3 bases that were read are TGTGCCAGCAGCCAAGAGGGACTAGCGGGAGAAAAGAGCTACGAG. Translation gives CASSQEGLAGEKSYE. The whole CDR3 sequence is CASSQEGLAGEKSYEQYF. The rearrangement uses TRBV3-1 (or the pseudogene TRBV3-2) and TRBJ2-7; 14 nucleotides align to TRBD2. Coverage ceases 3 residues before the CDR3 finishes, and the germline J gene fills in the end. The CDR3 length is 18 residues. V was pared by 0 bases and J by 3 bases, with 7 bases of the junction left unmatched. CDR1 is LGHDT and CDR2 is YNNKEL in the germline V gene (reference sequence).

About this clone: The missing CDR3 end, 3 residues past where the read stops, is filled in from the germline J gene. This chain uses TRBV18 with TRBJ1-3, with D hard to call. The germline CDR1 and CDR2 sequences are KGHSH and LQKENI. The CDR3 is 15 residues long. Between the trimmed V and J ends, which lost 6 bases and 0 bases, there was a span of 12 bases. CDR3 DNA, as far as it was read: TGTGCCAGCTCGACTACGACGAACTCTGGAAACACC. Its translation is CASSTTTNSGNT. The entire CDR3 reads CASSTTTNSGNTIYF.

This clone qualifies as medium-sized. The DNA read from the CDR3 is TGTGCCATCAGTGAGTCAGCGCGGGAGGATCGCGAG. Its translation is CAISESAREDRE. The CDR3, in full, reads CAISESAREDREQYF. The chain combines TRBV10-3 with TRBJ2-7, with TRBD2 matching over 8 bases. The observed sequence ends 3 residues before the CDR3 terminus, with the missing tail filled in from the germline J gene. The CDR3 loop spans 15 amino acids. J lost 6 bases, V lost 0 bases, and 7 bases had no gene match. Germline lookup yields CDR1 ENHRY and CDR2 SYGVKD.